Given below is one T cell receptor (beta chain) in context. Its matching antigen is unknown. Clones were read by immunoSEQ multiplex PCR, and TCRdb kept only the in-frame ones, dropping some. The data hold around 120,000 clones, with roughly 88% observed a single time. This record comes from a study of T cell responses to AZD1222 COVID-19 vaccine. Study-level results: With two AZD1222 doses given, Spike-specific TCR breadth and depth both rose.

Pooling covered second doses at about 4 or about 12 weeks. CDR3 length: 13 residues. V was cut by 5 bases and J by 4 bases, with 11 bases left in between. Per germline, CDR1 MDHEN and CDR2 SYDVKM. Sequenced material: peripheral blood, taken 28 days after the second AZD1222 dose. This TCR was recovered from an adult who received the AZD1222 COVID-19 vaccine. The chain recombines TRBV28 with TRBJ1-2; D may be TRBD1 (5 bases). The DNA of the CDR3 is TGTGCCAGCAGTGAGACAGCCCTCTATGGCTACACCTTC. It yields the protein CASSETALYGYTF.